Below are 27 T cell receptor beta chains sequenced from a single sample in a study of cytomegalovirus exposure and HLA in healthy donors. A multiplex PCR was run with 60 Vbeta primers and 13 Jbeta primers. Repertoires were generated with immunoSEQ multiplex PCR, while TCRdb's copy carries only in-frame clones and drops some. The sample carries 200,000 or so clones, roughly 85% recorded once. Sample: PBMCs. These TCRs come from a young man in good health and CMV-seronegative.

The chain joins TRBV13 to TRBJ2-7; TRBD1 matches at 9 bases. The V segment lost 4 bases and the J segment 1 base; nucleotides outside the gene matches: 5. Germline CDR1 PRHDT, CDR2 FYEKMQ (reference sequence). This CDR3 comprises 15 residues. The CDR3 region is CASSSRTGDSYEQYF. The CDR3 DNA is TGTGCCAGCAGCTCGCGGACAGGGGATTCCTACGAGCAGTACTTC.

The chain links TRBV28 to TRBJ2-1; D is perhaps TRBD2 (6 bases). The CDR3 covers 14 residues. V lost 8 bases and J lost 8, with 19 bases in between. Germline-derived CDR1 and CDR2 are MDHEN and SYDVKM. As DNA, the CDR3 is TGTGCCAGCCAGTGGGGGGAGTCATTCCATGAGCAGTTCTTC. Translation gives CASQWGESFHEQFF.

This clone is a singleton in its sample. The CDR3 protein is CASSSLAGGLSEQYF. The CDR3, as DNA: TGTGCCAGCAGCTCTCTAGCGGGAGGGTTATCCGAGCAGTACTTC. This rearrangement joins TRBV7-2 to TRBJ2-7; 12 bases fit TRBD2. This CDR3 spans 15 amino acids. Germline loops: CDR1 SGHTA, CDR2 FQGNSA. The junction had 7 bases not matched to a gene; V was cut back by 4 bases and J by 6 bases.

The chain employs TRBV5-6 and TRBJ1-6, with 7 bases aligning to TRBD1. Germline trimming cut 0 bases from V and 7 bases from J; bases unmatched to any gene: 7. This CDR3 is built from 16 residues. The V gene's germline CDR1 is SGHDT and CDR2 YYEEEE. CDR3 coding DNA: TGTGCCAGCAGCTTGGATCAGGGGGTCGGGAATTCACCCCTCCACTTT. This codes for CASSLDQGVGNSPLHF.

The CDR3 sequence is CASSFYSTDTQYF. CDR3 nucleotide sequence: TGTGCCAGCAGTTTCTATAGCACAGATACGCAGTATTTT. The chain employs TRBV7-8 and TRBJ2-3; no firm D call. Trimming pared 6 bases from V and 0 bases from J, leaving 7 bases between. There are 13 residues in the CDR3. Per germline, CDR1 SGHVS and CDR2 FQNEAQ.

V is TRBV13 and J is TRBJ2-5, with D perhaps matching TRBD2 (5 bases). The CDR3 totals 16 residues. Germline CDR1 reads PRHDT; CDR2 reads FYEKMQ (reference sequence). V was trimmed by 1 base and J by 4 bases, leaving 16 bases between them. CDR3 bases: TGTGCCAGCAGCTTAGTTCGTCTAGCTCGTGGAGAGACCCAGTACTTC. As protein: CASSLVRLARGETQYF.

The genes are TRBV9 and TRBJ2-5, with D perhaps TRBD2 (6 bases). Looked up from germline, CDR1 is SGDLS and CDR2 is YYNGEE. V shed 0 bases and J shed 2 bases, with 14 bases lying between them. This CDR3 has 16 amino acids. CDR3 in amino acids: CASSVEAGFGQETQYF. DNA for the CDR3: TGTGCCAGCAGCGTAGAGGCGGGGTTTGGACAAGAGACCCAGTACTTC. The full variable domain, its missing parts supplied by reference TRBV9 and TRBJ2-5, is DSGVTQTPKHLITATGQRVTLRCSPRSGDLSVYWYQQSLDQGLQFLIQYYNGEERAKGNILERFSAQQFPDLHSELNLSSLELGDSALYFCASSVEAGFGQETQYFGPGTRLLVL.

The chain couples TRBV28 to TRBJ2-1; D is undetermined. The germline gives CDR1 MDHEN, CDR2 SYDVKM. There are 12 residues in the CDR3. Trimming removed 5 bases from V and 6 bases from J, with 8 bases in between. The CDR3 bases are TGTGCCAGCAGTCTACCTTCCAATGAGCAGTTCTTC. Protein product: CASSLPSNEQFF.

The chain employs TRBV29-1 and TRBJ1-2; 7 bases are a match to TRBD1. The CDR3 extends over 16 amino acids. The J segment lost 4 bases and the V segment lost 1 base, leaving 12 bases of the junction unmatched. Looked up from germline, CDR1 is SQVTM and CDR2 is ANQGSEA. CDR3 nucleotides: TGCAGCGTTGAAGCCGGGACAGACAACGCGGGCTATGGCTACACCTTC. Protein product: CSVEAGTDNAGYGYTF.

The chain uses TRBV6-5 and TRBJ2-5, with D perhaps TRBD1 (6 bases). The CDR3 spans 14 residues. In germline, CDR1 is MNHEY, CDR2 SVGAGI. With 5 bases removed from V and 2 bases from J, the gap between germline ends came to 12 bases. CDR3 bases: TGTGCCAGCAGTCCAACAGGGATTCAAGAGACCCAGTACTTC. Protein: CASSPTGIQETQYF.

This clone was detected a few times. CDR3 residues: CASSPADRDDSPLHF. The CDR3 DNA reads as TGCGCCAGCAGCCCCGCCGACAGGGATGATTCACCCCTCCACTTT. The gene calls are TRBV4-1 and TRBJ1-6, with TRBD1 matching 7 bases. The CDR3 is made up of 15 amino acids. The junction had 8 bases not matched to a gene; V was cut back by 4 bases and J by 8 bases. Germline CDR1 reads MGHRA; CDR2 reads YSYEKL.

V and J are TRBV5-1 and TRBJ2-2; D not resolved. Germline V gene data show CDR1 as SGHRS and CDR2 as YFSETQ. The ends were cut back, 0 bases at V and 1 base at J, with 4 bases in the middle. CDR3 length: 14 residues. The CDR3 DNA reads as TGCGCCAGCAGCTTGGACGGGAACACCGGGGAGCTGTTTTTT. Its protein product is CASSLDGNTGELFF.

This clone was seen a few times. V and J are TRBV6-5 and TRBJ2-6; D unclear. The germline V gene has CDR1 MNHEY and CDR2 SVGAGI. This CDR3 is built from 14 residues. Trimming took off 4 bases at V and 4 bases at J, with 8 bases between the two ends. As DNA, the CDR3 is TGTGCCAGCAGTTCCCTACAGGGGGCCAACGTCCTGACTTTC. It codes for CASSSLQGANVLTF.

The V and J genes are TRBV5-1 and TRBJ2-4, with TRBD1 identical over 8 bases. Germline CDR1 reads SGHRS; CDR2 reads YFSETQ. The length of the CDR3 is 14 residues. J was trimmed by 8 bases and V by 7 bases; bases with no gene match: 11. The CDR3 here is CASHWGQGADIQYF. In nucleotides, the CDR3 is TGCGCCAGCCACTGGGGCCAGGGGGCGGACATTCAGTACTTC.

The chain recombines TRBV4-3 with TRBJ2-3; TRBD1 matches 11 bases. CDR1 is LGHNA and CDR2 is YSLEER in the germline V gene. The V gene end was trimmed by 5 bases and the J gene end by 11 bases; junction bases not matched to a gene: 21. The CDR3 spans 18 residues. This chain's CDR3 is CASSEAKELGQGVQGQYF. For the CDR3, the DNA is TGCGCCAGCAGCGAAGCGAAGGAGTTGGGACAGGGGGTGCAGGGGCAGTATTTT.

The rearrangement uses TRBV5-1 and TRBJ2-2; 9 nucleotides match TRBD2. Germline trimming cut 3 bases from V and 5 bases from J; bases unmatched to any gene: 11. Germline V gene sequence: CDR1 SGHRS, CDR2 YFSETQ. The CDR3 extends over 17 amino acids. CDR3 loop: CASSSSPLGLATGELFF. The CDR3 region has the DNA TGCGCCAGCAGCTCCTCCCCCTTGGGACTAGCTACCGGGGAGCTGTTTTTT.

The gene calls are TRBV5-1 and TRBJ2-1; 10 bases line up with TRBD2. With V trimmed by 4 bases and J by 8 bases, 12 bases remained unmatched. The CDR3 spans 16 residues. From germline, CDR1 is SGHRS and CDR2 YFSETQ. The CDR3 nucleotides read TGCGCCAGCAGCCTGCGCGATAGCGGGGGGATGGATGAGCAGTTCTTC. This gives the protein CASSLRDSGGMDEQFF.

The rearrangement links TRBV27 to TRBJ1-2; unclear D gene. CDR3 length equals 15 residues. Between the trimmed V and J ends, which lost 4 bases and 5 bases, there was a span of 17 bases. The germline CDR1 and CDR2 sequences are MNHEY and SMNVEV (reference sequence). The DNA of the CDR3 is TGTGCCAGCAGTTGGGAGCAAGAAGGGTATTATGGCTACACCTTC. Its translation: CASSWEQEGYYGYTF.

This clone appeared a few times. The CDR3 sequence is CASSPGGGELFF. The CDR3 DNA follows: TGTGCCAGCAGCCCGGGGGGCGGGGAGCTGTTTTTT. This rearrangement joins TRBV5-4 to TRBJ2-2; 7 bases are shared with TRBD2. The J segment lost 7 bases and the V segment lost 4 bases, leaving 1 base of the junction unmatched. This CDR3 contains 12 residues. Germline V gene data show CDR1 as SGHNT and CDR2 as YYREEE (reference sequence).

The V call is TRBV18, the J call TRBJ1-2; 8 nucleotides match TRBD1. J lost 0 bases, V lost 0 bases, and 9 bases had no gene match. Germline V gene sequence: CDR1 KGHSH, CDR2 LQKENI. This CDR3 is built from 18 residues. The CDR3 loop reads CASSPPDSRGPSNYGYTF. The DNA for the CDR3 is TGTGCCAGCTCACCACCAGATAGCAGGGGGCCCTCTAACTATGGCTACACCTTC.

This chain uses TRBV4-1 with TRBJ2-7; 8 nucleotides align to TRBD2. The junction had 9 bases not matched to a gene; V was cut back by 0 bases and J by 2 bases. From germline, CDR1 is MGHRA and CDR2 YSYEKL. This CDR3 is 17 amino acids long. The CDR3 sequence: CASSQDQLGLAPYEQYF. The CDR3 coding sequence is TGCGCCAGCAGCCAAGATCAGTTAGGACTAGCCCCCTACGAGCAGTACTTC.

This clone has just a few counts. The rearrangement joins TRBV28 to TRBJ2-3, with 9 bases identical to TRBD2. V shed 5 bases and J 6 bases; nucleotides not matched to a gene: 9. CDR3 size: 15 residues. Germline V gene data show CDR1 as MDHEN and CDR2 as SYDVKM. The CDR3 nucleotides read TGTGCCAGCAGTAGCTTTAGCGGGAGTCCGGATACGCAGTATTTT. Its protein is CASSSFSGSPDTQYF.

In this sample, this clone turned up once. The chain couples TRBV4-3 to TRBJ2-7, with 10 bases identical to TRBD1. Per the germline V gene, CDR1 is LGHNA and CDR2 is YSLEER. Trimming cost V 0 bases and J 3 bases; bases outside gene matches: 2. The CDR3 is 15 amino acids. CDR3 amino acids: CASSQDGTGDYEQYF. The CDR3 DNA reads as TGCGCCAGCAGCCAAGATGGGACAGGGGACTACGAGCAGTACTTC.

This clone appeared a few times. The chain couples TRBV1 to TRBJ2-1; the table assigns TRBD1, which was not confirmed against the DNA. TRBV1 is recorded as a pseudogene. The CDR3 extends over 15 amino acids. CDR3 nucleotide sequence: TGCACAGCTAATCCTAGGGGCGGCCTTTACAATGAGCAGTTCTTC. As protein: CTANPRGGLYNEQFF.

V gene TRBV7-3 combines with J gene TRBJ1-6, with D maybe TRBD1 (6 bases). Trimming left V 0 bases short and J 9 bases short, with 12 bases between. The germline V gene has CDR1 SGHTA and CDR2 FQGTGA. The CDR3 is made up of 15 amino acids. In DNA, the CDR3 is TGTGCCAGCAGCTTAACTACGGGGGGCGGTTCACCCCTCCACTTT. Protein product: CASSLTTGGGSPLHF.

This rearrangement joins TRBV11-3 to TRBJ2-1, with TRBD2 matching 13 bases. The CDR3 has 15 amino acids. V gave up 5 bases and J gave up 9 bases; unmatched junction bases: 7. Germline lookup yields CDR1 SGHNT and CDR2 YENEEA. The CDR3 nucleotides read TGTGCCAGCAGCCCGGGACTAGCGGGGCGTGGTGAGCAGTTCTTC. Translation gives CASSPGLAGRGEQFF.

This clone came up a few times. The same CDR3 is also encoded by other DNA sequences in this sample. V gene TRBV9 combines with J gene TRBJ2-2, with D perhaps TRBD2 (5 bases). The V end lost 4 bases, the J end lost 2 bases, and 6 bases lay between the germline ends. This CDR3 is 13 amino acids long. Per the germline V gene, CDR1 is SGDLS and CDR2 is YYNGEE. DNA for the CDR3: TGTGCCAGCAGCACGGGAAACACCGGGGAGCTGTTTTTT. The encoded protein is CASSTGNTGELFF.